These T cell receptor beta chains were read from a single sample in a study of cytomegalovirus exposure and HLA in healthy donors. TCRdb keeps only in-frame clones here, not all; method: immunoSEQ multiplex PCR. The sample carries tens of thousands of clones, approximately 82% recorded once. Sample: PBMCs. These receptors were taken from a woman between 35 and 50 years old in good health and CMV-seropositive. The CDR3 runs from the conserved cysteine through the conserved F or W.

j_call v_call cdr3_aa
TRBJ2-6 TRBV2 CASSESRSGANVLTF
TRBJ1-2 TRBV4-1 CASSPQGFDYGYTF
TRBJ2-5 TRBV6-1 CASSEGGGPFETQYF
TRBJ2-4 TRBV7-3 CASSLGVGQGGVAKNIQYF
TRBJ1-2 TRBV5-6 CASSDPLRGGYGYTF
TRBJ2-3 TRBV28 CASSLGLAGDTDTQYF
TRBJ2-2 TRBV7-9 CSSSLRQGGELFF
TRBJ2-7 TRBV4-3 CASSHAGNEQYF
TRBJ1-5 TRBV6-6 CASSRGGVLDQPQHF
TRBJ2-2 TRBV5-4 CASSLGGVTGELFF
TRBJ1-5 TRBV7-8 CASRSTGGEVSNQPQHF
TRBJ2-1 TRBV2 CASSIRLYNEQFF
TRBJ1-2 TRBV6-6 CASRPSGQGGGYTF
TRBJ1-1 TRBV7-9 CASSPGGGREAFF
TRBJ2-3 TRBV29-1 CSVRQGQDTQYF
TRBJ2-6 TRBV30 CAWGGSGANVLTF
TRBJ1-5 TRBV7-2 CASSFGQGGNQPQHF
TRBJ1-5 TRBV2 CASSEGGGQPQHF
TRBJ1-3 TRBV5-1 CASSQGRAAGNTIYF
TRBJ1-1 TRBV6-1 CASSEDAVRAEAFF
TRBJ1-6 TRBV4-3 CASSQVLLSDSPLHF
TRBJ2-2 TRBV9 CASSVLAGSNTGELFF